What follows are 25 T cell receptor beta chains derived from one specimen sequenced in a study of chemoradiotherapy in HPV16-positive cancers. The data were produced by immunoSEQ multiplex PCR, yet TCRdb's version contains in-frame clones alone and is incomplete. Of tens of thousands of clones listed, over 90% were seen once; the top ten hold about a sixth. This material consisted of blood, taken from a patient who underwent chemoradiotherapy. Source of these receptors: a human donor with HPV-associated anogenital cancer.

This clone is a singleton in its sample. The chain recombines TRBV9 with TRBJ2-3; TRBD2 might be the D (5 bases). The CDR3 totals 17 residues. Germline V lookup: CDR1 SGDLS, CDR2 YYNGEE. The V and J ends lost 2 bases and 0 bases respectively, with 16 bases between them. CDR3 bases: TGTGCCAGCAGCGTGAGAGGCCGAGCGGTTAGCACAGATACGCAGTATTTT. Translating it yields CASSVRGRAVSTDTQYF.

The V and J genes are TRBV19 and TRBJ1-1, with a possible D match to TRBD1 (5 bases). Germline assignment: CDR1 LNHDA and CDR2 SQIVND (reference sequence). The V end was cut by 3 bases, the J end by 1 base, with 9 bases between. This CDR3 has 14 amino acids. In DNA, the CDR3 is TGTGCCAGTAGTATGGGGGGTACGAACACTGAAGCTTTCTTT. Its protein is CASSMGGTNTEAFF.

The chain has TRBV7-2 and TRBJ2-3; a possible D gene is TRBD2 (6 bases). CDR1 is SGHTA, CDR2 FQGNSA, per germline. Trimming took 1 base from V and 6 from J, leaving 11 bases between them. This CDR3 comprises 14 residues. The CDR3 sequence is CASSLVLALDTQYF. CDR3 in DNA: TGTGCCAGCAGCTTAGTCCTAGCGTTGGATACGCAGTATTTT.

The rearrangement uses TRBV6-6 and TRBJ2-7, with 10 bases aligning to TRBD1. Germline assignment: CDR1 MNHNY and CDR2 SVGAGI (reference sequence). The CDR3 is 15 residues long. The V and J ends lost 3 bases and 6 bases, in that order; junction bases with no gene match: 8. CDR3 coding DNA: TGTGCCAGCAGTTATTATCCGGGACAGGGGACCGAGCAGTACTTC. It translates to CASSYYPGQGTEQYF.

The chain employs TRBV27 and TRBJ1-2; no reliable D call. The CDR3 runs to 13 residues. The V gene's germline CDR1 is MNHEY and CDR2 SMNVEV (reference sequence). Trimming cost V 5 bases and J 4 bases, with 11 bases left between them. In DNA, the CDR3 is TGTGCCAGCAGTGCTCTGGGGTCCTATGGCTACACCTTC. It specifies CASSALGSYGYTF.

J is TRBJ2-2 and V is TRBV2; D perhaps matches TRBD2 (6 bases). This CDR3 region has 14 residues. Germline V gives CDR1 SNHLY, CDR2 FYNNEI. V lost 0 bases and J 5 bases, leaving 7 bases between the germline ends. The CDR3 nucleotides read TGTGCCAGCAGTGAAGCGCGGGAAACCGGGGAGCTGTTTTTT. Its translation: CASSEARETGELFF. The full variable domain, in which reference TRBV2 and TRBJ2-2 provide the parts outside the CDR3, is EPEVTQTPSHQVTQMGQEVILRCVPISNHLYFYWYRQILGQKVEFLVSFYNNEISEKSEIFDDQFSVERPDGSNFTLKIRSTKLEDSAMYFCASSEARETGELFFGEGSRLTVL.

V and J are TRBV11-2 and TRBJ1-6; D uncertain. The length of the CDR3 is 14 residues. Germline V lookup: CDR1 SGHAT, CDR2 FQNNGV. The V end lost 11 bases, the J end lost 3 bases, and 14 bases lay between the germline ends. Written as DNA, the CDR3 is TGTGCCTCCCGGAGGGTGGGCTATAATTCACCCCTCCACTTT. The encoded protein is CASRRVGYNSPLHF.

For this clone: Compared with germline, one end of the junction differs, possibly owing to a read error. This chain uses TRBV4-2 with TRBJ2-5; possibly TRBD2 for D (6 bases). Per the germline V gene, CDR1 is LGHNA and CDR2 is YNFKEQ. The length of the CDR3 is 16 residues. The CDR3 reads CASNQVASGAEETQYF. Written as DNA, the CDR3 is TGTGCCAGCAACCAAGTAGCATCGGGAGCCGAAGAGACCCAGTACTTC.

With respect to this clone: This same CDR3 is encoded by further DNA sequences in the sample. The chain recombines TRBV11-2 with TRBJ2-3; 9 bases line up with TRBD1. V gave up 3 bases and J gave up 2 bases; unmatched junction bases: 3. This CDR3 region has 15 residues. Germline CDR1 and CDR2: SGHAT and FQNNGV. CDR3 bases: TGTGCCAGCAGCTTGGACAGGGGAAACACAGATACGCAGTATTTT. Translated: CASSLDRGNTDTQYF.

V gene TRBV29-1 combines with J gene TRBJ2-3; 8 bases match TRBD2. This CDR3 spans 15 amino acids. The V gene end was trimmed by 5 bases and the J gene end by 4 bases; junction bases not matched to a gene: 11. CDR1 is SQVTM, CDR2 ANQGSEA, per germline. CDR3 in DNA: TGCAGCGTTCTGGGCGGGGGGAGCGGAGCAGATACGCAGTATTTT. Its translation: CSVLGGGSGADTQYF.

This sequence joins TRBV7-2 and TRBJ1-3, with D uncertain. Germline-derived CDR1 and CDR2 are SGHTA and FQGNSA. The CDR3 covers 16 residues. Trimming took off 2 bases at V and 1 base at J, with 12 bases between the two ends. Here the CDR3 reads CASSLSATLSGNTIYF. The CDR3 DNA follows: TGTGCCAGCAGCTTAAGTGCGACACTTTCTGGAAACACCATATATTTT.

The chain uses TRBV4-2 and TRBJ1-2; a possible D gene is TRBD1 (5 bases). The CDR3 length is 14 residues. Germline CDR1 and CDR2: LGHNA and YNFKEQ. V was cut by 1 base and J by 4 bases, with 10 bases left in between. The CDR3 DNA reads TGTGCCAGCAGCCAAGGACAGAGACCCTATGGCTACACCTTC. Translating it yields CASSQGQRPYGYTF.

The J gene is TRBJ2-3, the V gene TRBV19; D remains unclear. This CDR3 comprises 13 residues. V lost 3 bases, J lost 1 base, and 5 bases lay in between. Germline values: CDR1 LNHDA, CDR2 SQIVND (reference sequence). CDR3 bases: TGTGCCAGTAGTATTTCCGGCACAGATACGCAGTATTTT. It translates to CASSISGTDTQYF.

This chain links TRBV7-6 with TRBJ2-3; 8 nucleotides match TRBD2. Trimming removed 4 bases from V and 1 base from J; junction bases left unmatched: 1. CDR3 length: 14 amino acids. Germline V CDR1 and CDR2: SGHVS, FNYEAQ. As DNA, the CDR3 is TGTGCCAGCAGCTCAGCGGGGGGCACAGATACGCAGTATTTT. Protein sequence: CASSSAGGTDTQYF.

Only one count was recorded for this clone. V usage is TRBV14 and J usage is TRBJ2-5; 10 nucleotides line up with TRBD1. This CDR3 has 14 amino acids. V gave up 4 bases and J gave up 5 bases; unmatched junction bases: 4. CDR1 is SGHDN and CDR2 is FVKESK in the germline V gene. CDR3 nucleotides: TGTGCCAGCAGCCCCACGACAGGGGGCGAGACCCAGTACTTC. Translated: CASSPTTGGETQYF.

Written as DNA, the CDR3 is TGCGCCAGCAGCTTGGACAGTTTGAATGAGCAGTTCTTC. This gives the protein CASSLDSLNEQFF. The chain uses TRBV5-1 and TRBJ2-1, with D unclear. The ends were cut back, 0 bases at V and 7 bases at J, with 8 bases in the middle. The CDR3 has 13 residues. Germline loops: CDR1 SGHRS, CDR2 YFSETQ.

This chain joins TRBV10-1 and TRBJ1-5, with 7 bases identical to TRBD1. J gave up 6 bases and V 6 bases, and 5 bases lay outside the gene matches. Germline CDR1 reads WNHNN; CDR2 reads SYGVQD (reference sequence). The CDR3 length is 13 residues. Written as DNA, the CDR3 is TGCGCCAGCAGGGAAGACAGGGTTCAGCCCCAGCATTTT. Protein sequence: CASREDRVQPQHF.

The chain links TRBV5-1 to TRBJ2-2; D gene uncertain. Germline V lookup: CDR1 SGHRS, CDR2 YFSETQ. CDR3 length: 15 residues. Between the trimmed V and J ends, which lost 0 bases and 0 bases, there was a span of 6 bases. The CDR3 region is CASSLGATNTGELFF. The CDR3 DNA is TGCGCCAGCAGCTTGGGTGCTACGAACACCGGGGAGCTGTTTTTT.

This chain connects TRBV7-9 to TRBJ2-7; 11 bases are shared with TRBD2. Germline V gene sequence: CDR1 SEHNR, CDR2 FQNEAQ (reference sequence). J gave up 6 bases and V 5 bases, and 12 bases lay outside the gene matches. The CDR3 has 16 residues. This chain's CDR3 is CASSQVVLAGGGEQYF. DNA of the CDR3: TGTGCCAGCAGCCAAGTGGTGCTAGCGGGGGGAGGCGAGCAGTACTTC.

The gene calls are TRBV7-6 and TRBJ2-1; 7 bases are a match to TRBD1. In germline, CDR1 is SGHVS, CDR2 FNYEAQ. The CDR3 is 17 residues long. The J segment lost 5 bases and the V segment lost 5 bases, leaving 15 bases of the junction unmatched. The CDR3 bases are TGTGCCAGCAGCGAAGTCCACGACAGGGATTCGGACAATGAGCAGTTCTTC. It codes for CASSEVHDRDSDNEQFF.

V gene TRBV7-6 combines with J gene TRBJ2-5; no firm D call. The length of the CDR3 is 14 residues. V gave up 4 bases and J gave up 3 bases, with 12 bases separating them. Germline V gene sequence: CDR1 SGHVS, CDR2 FNYEAQ. The CDR3 loop is CASSSPFSKETQYF. The DNA for the CDR3 is TGTGCCAGCAGCTCTCCTTTCTCCAAAGAGACCCAGTACTTC. Full variable domain (rest looked up from reference TRBV7-6 and TRBJ2-5): GAGVSQSPRYKVTKRGQDVALRCDPISGHVSLYWYRQALGQGPEFLTYFNYEAQQDKSGLPNDRFSAERPEGSISTLTIQRTEQRDSAMYRCASSSPFSKETQYFGPGTRLLVL.

This sequence joins TRBV7-2 and TRBJ2-3; D is ambiguous. The V end was cut by 3 bases, the J end by 1 base, with 5 bases between. Germline V gene lookup returns CDR1 SGHTA and CDR2 FQGNSA. The CDR3 covers 13 residues. In DNA form, the CDR3 reads TGTGCCAGCAGCTTCACAGGCACAGATACGCAGTATTTT. Protein: CASSFTGTDTQYF.

The chain carries TRBV18 and TRBJ2-2; 8 positions match TRBD2. Germline CDR1 and CDR2: KGHSH and LQKENI. Unmatched junction bases numbered 8, after V lost 0 bases and J lost 5 bases. This CDR3 comprises 17 residues. The CDR3 region is CASSPPSGSRVTGELFF. CDR3 nucleotides: TGTGCCAGCTCACCACCAAGCGGGAGTAGGGTGACCGGGGAGCTGTTTTTT.

The chain is built from TRBV28 and TRBJ2-7; 7 bases match TRBD2. Germline values: CDR1 MDHEN, CDR2 SYDVKM. The CDR3 covers 15 residues. V shed 6 bases and J 0 bases; nucleotides not matched to a gene: 8. CDR3 region: CASRNLADVSYEQYF. Here the CDR3 DNA reads TGTGCCAGCAGGAACCTAGCGGATGTCTCCTACGAGCAGTACTTC.

This clone has only one observation. The chain has TRBV7-8 and TRBJ2-3, with D possibly TRBD1 on 6 matching bases. Germline CDR1 SGHVS, CDR2 FQNEAQ. The CDR3 length is 15 residues. Trimming cost V 5 bases and J 5 bases, with 17 bases left between them. The DNA of the CDR3 is TGTGCCAGCAGCCCCCGCGACAGGATACTAGATACGCAGTATTTT. Translating gives CASSPRDRILDTQYF.